What follows describes a single TCR beta chain. This sample was included in a study of Ad26.COV2.S vaccination and SARS-CoV-2 variants. The overall study: The vaccine Ad26.COV2.S was put into the muscle once, or twice with 56 days between.

The trim removed 0 bases at V and 0 bases at J, leaving 0 bases unmatched. This CDR3 has 15 amino acids. Germline V CDR1 and CDR2: MNHNS, SASEGT. The protocol was immunoSEQ multiplex PCR, while the TCRdb copy is restricted to in-frame clones and leaves out a portion. The repertoire holds roughly 300,000 clones, with roughly 91% as singletons. Treatment of the sample: approximately 18 received Ad26.COV2.S at low or high dose, single or two shots; 5 received placebo; per-sample allocation not given. Sampling was performed 63 days after the first vaccine or placebo injection. The chain has TRBV6-1 and TRBJ2-3, with 7 bases lining up with TRBD2. This sample comprised peripheral blood, obtained in a trial of Ad26.COV2.S vaccine versus placebo. The clonotype was recovered from a person between 18 and 65 years old who received the Ad26.COV2.S COVID-19 vaccine or a placebo. DNA for the CDR3: TGTGCCAGCAGTGAAGCGGGGGGGAGCACAGATACGCAGTATTTT. It yields the protein CASSEAGGSTDTQYF.